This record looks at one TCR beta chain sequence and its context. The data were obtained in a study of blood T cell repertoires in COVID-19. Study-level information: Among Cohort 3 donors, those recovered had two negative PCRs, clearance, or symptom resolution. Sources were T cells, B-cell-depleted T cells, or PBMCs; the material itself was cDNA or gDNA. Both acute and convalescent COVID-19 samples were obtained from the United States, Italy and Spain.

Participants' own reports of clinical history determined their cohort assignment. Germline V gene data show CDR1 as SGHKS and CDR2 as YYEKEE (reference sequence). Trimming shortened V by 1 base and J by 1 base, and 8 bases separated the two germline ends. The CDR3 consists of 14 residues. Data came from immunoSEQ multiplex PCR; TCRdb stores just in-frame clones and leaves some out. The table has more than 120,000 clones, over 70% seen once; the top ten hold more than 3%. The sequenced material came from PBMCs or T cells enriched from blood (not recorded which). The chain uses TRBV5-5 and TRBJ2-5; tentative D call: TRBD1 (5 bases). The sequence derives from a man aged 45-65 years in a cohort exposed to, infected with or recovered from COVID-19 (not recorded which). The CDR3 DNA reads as TGTGCCAGCAGCTTGTTGCAGGGCCAAGAGACCCAGTACTTC. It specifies CASSLLQGQETQYF.